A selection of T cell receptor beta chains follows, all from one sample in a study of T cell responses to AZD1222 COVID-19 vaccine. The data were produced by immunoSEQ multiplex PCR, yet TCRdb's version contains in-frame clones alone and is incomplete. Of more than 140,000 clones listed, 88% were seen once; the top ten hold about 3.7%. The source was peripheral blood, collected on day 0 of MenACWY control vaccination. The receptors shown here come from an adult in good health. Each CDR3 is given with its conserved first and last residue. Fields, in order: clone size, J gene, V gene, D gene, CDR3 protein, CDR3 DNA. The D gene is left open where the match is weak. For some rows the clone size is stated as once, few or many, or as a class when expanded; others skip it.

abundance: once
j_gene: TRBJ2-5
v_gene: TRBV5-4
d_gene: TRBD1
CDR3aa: CASSQDRNQETQYF
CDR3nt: TGTGCCAGCAGCCAGGACAGGAACCAAGAGACCCAGTACTTC

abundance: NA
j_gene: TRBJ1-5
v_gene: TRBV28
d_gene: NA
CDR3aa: CASSFSGVGQPQHF
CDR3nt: TGTGCCAGCAGTTTTTCAGGGGTTGGCCAGCCCCAGCATTTT

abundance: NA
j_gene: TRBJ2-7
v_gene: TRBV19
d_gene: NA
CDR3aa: CASSLGAEQYF
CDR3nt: TGTGCCAGTAGCCTTGGGGCCGAGCAGTACTTC

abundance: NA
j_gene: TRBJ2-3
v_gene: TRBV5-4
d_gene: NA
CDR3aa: CASSLGGGHSTDTQYF
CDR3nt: TGTGCCAGCAGCTTGGGGGGGGGCCATTCCACAGATACGCAGTATTTT

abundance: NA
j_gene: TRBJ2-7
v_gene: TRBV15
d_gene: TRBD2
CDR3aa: CATSRERAGAREQYF
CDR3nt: TGTGCCACCAGCAGAGAGCGAGCGGGGGCCCGCGAGCAGTACTTC

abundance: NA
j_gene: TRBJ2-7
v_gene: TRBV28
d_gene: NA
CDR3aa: CATFRTNSYEQYF
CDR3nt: TGTGCCACGTTTCGAACAAACTCCTACGAGCAGTACTTC

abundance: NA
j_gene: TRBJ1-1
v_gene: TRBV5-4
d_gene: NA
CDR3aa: CASKGYTEAFF
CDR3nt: TGTGCCAGCAAAGGGTACACTGAAGCTTTCTTT

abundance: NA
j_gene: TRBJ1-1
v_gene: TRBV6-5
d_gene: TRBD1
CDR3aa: CASSYTIGQGARKAFF
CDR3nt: TGTGCCAGCAGTTACACTATAGGGCAGGGGGCGAGAAAAGCTTTCTTT

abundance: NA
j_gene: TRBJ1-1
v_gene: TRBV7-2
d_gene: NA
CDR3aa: CASSLIVDDKAFF
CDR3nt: TGTGCCAGCAGCCTCATCGTCGACGATAAAGCTTTCTTT

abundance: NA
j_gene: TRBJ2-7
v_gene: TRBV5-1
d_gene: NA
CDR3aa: CASSGGLSTYYEQYF
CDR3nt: TGCGCCAGCAGCGGGGGACTTTCAACCTACTACGAGCAGTACTTC

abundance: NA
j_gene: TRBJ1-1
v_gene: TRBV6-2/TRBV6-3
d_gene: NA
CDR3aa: CASNPGHRLMNTEAFF
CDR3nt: TGTGCCAGCAACCCCGGGCACAGATTGATGAACACTGAAGCTTTCTTT

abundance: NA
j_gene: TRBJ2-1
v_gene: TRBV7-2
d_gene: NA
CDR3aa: CASSLVGASGGEQFF
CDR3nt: TGTGCCAGCAGCTTAGTAGGCGCCTCCGGTGGGGAGCAGTTCTTC

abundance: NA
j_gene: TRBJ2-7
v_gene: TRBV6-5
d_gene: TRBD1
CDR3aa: CASRGQLSYEQYF
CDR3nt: TGTGCCAGCAGGGGACAGCTCTCCTACGAGCAGTACTTC

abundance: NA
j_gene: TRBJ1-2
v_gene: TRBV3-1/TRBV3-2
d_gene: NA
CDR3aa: CASSRRGPSSPYGYTF
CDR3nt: TGTGCCAGCAGCCGGCGGGGTCCTTCTTCCCCCTATGGCTACACCTTC

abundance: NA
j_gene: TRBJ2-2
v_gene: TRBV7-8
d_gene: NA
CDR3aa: CASSLGGLSGELFF
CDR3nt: TGTGCCAGCAGCTTAGGAGGGCTCTCCGGGGAGCTGTTTTTT

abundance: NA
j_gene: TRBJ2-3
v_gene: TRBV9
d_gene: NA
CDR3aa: CASSGQHTNAPSTDTQYF
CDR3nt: TGTGCCAGCAGCGGACAACACACAAACGCCCCTAGCACAGATACGCAGTATTTT

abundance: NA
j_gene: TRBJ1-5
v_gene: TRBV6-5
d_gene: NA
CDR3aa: CASSYSTGNQPQHF
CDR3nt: TGTGCCAGCAGTTACTCGACGGGGAATCAGCCCCAGCATTTT

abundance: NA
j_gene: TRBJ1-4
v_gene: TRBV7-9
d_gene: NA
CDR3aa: CASSLARGATEKLFF
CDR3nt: TGTGCCAGCAGCTTAGCACGGGGGGCCACGGAAAAACTGTTTTTT

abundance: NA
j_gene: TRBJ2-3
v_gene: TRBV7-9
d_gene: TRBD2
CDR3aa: CASRLGGSATTRGADTQYF
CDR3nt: TGTGCCAGCAGACTTGGGGGTTCCGCAACAACCCGGGGGGCAGATACGCAGTATTTT

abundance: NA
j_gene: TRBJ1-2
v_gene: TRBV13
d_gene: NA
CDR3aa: CASNRRANPYGYTF
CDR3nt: TGTGCCAGCAACCGACGGGCCAATCCTTATGGCTACACCTTC

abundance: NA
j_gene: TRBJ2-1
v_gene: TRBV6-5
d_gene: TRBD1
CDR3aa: CASSTQGAHEQFF
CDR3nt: TGTGCCAGCAGCACCCAGGGGGCGCATGAGCAGTTCTTC

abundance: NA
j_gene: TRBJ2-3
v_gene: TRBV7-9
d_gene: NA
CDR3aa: CASIILDTQYF
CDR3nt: TGTGCCAGCATCATCCTAGATACGCAGTATTTT

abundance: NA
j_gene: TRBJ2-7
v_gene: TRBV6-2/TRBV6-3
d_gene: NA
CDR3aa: CASSYFSASYEQYF
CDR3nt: TGTGCCAGCAGTTACTTTTCCGCAAGTTACGAGCAGTACTTC

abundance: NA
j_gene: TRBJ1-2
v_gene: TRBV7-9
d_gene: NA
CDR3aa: CASSPPQTPFYGYTF
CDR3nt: TGTGCCAGCAGCCCCCCCCAAACACCCTTTTATGGCTACACCTTC

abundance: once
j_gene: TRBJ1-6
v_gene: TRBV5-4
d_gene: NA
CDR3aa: CASSFGVGNSPLHF
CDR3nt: TGTGCCAGCAGCTTCGGGGTTGGCAATTCACCCCTCCACTTT

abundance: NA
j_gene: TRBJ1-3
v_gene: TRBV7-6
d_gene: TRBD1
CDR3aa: CASSPGQGWPGNTIYF
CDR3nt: TGTGCCAGCAGCCCCGGACAGGGGTGGCCTGGAAACACCATATATTTT

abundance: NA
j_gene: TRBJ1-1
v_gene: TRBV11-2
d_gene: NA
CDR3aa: CASSSMAATNTEAFF
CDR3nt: TGTGCCAGCAGCTCGATGGCAGCTACGAACACTGAAGCTTTCTTT

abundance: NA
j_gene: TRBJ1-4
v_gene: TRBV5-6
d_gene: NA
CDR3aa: CASSSVQGEKLFF
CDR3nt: TGTGCCAGCAGCTCGGTCCAGGGTGAAAAACTGTTTTTT